Listed below are T cell receptor beta chains from one sample, sequenced in a study of T cells in Graves' hyperthyroidism and ophthalmopathy. Each CDR3 protein is one row after TCRdb ran MiXCR on the multiplex PCR reads. The profile shows about 400,000 distinct CDR3 sequences, roughly 15% of them singletons. Sequenced sample: blood. Receptor source: a young woman with Graves' hyperthyroidism. The conserved cysteine and the conserved F or W are not part of the CDR3 here. Each record gives: V gene, CDR3 protein.

TRBV12-3/TRBV12-4,ASNSMGGRGGYT
TRBV29-1,SVDGLPGRNVDEQY
TRBV4-1,ASSQELAGGREQY
TRBV5-8,ASSLRGSLVLH
TRBV6-1,ASTPGTYNEQF
TRBV28,ASTPGGLVYEQY
TRBV5-1,ASSKPQAGVDNEQF
TRBV6-2/TRBV6-3,ASSGRGGRSTDTQY
TRBV10-3,AISTDSNQPQH
TRBV15,ATSRDRRTDTDTQY
TRBV2,ASGGTSGLRGETQY
TRBV19,ASSPSGAFLGEQY
TRBV6-2/TRBV6-3,ASRRRDRDSGYT
TRBV12-3/TRBV12-4,ASSLGLAGFQETQY
TRBV7-3,ASSSLYGDTQY
TRBV6-5,ASSYSIGNSGANVLT
TRBV28,ASSLERTDSGYT
TRBV13,ASRGAGSGAETQY
TRBV9,ASSVGLGTSGRDTQY
TRBV27,ASSPRGSGYT
TRBV3-1,ASSRGTGVLNGYT
TRBV4-3,ASSPRLTGETQY
TRBV7-3,ASSLPGLAGGSDTQY
TRBV27,ASSPLRGGGQETQY
TRBV3-1,ASSGNSPPH
TRBV12-3/TRBV12-4,ASSFGRWMNSDYTGELF
TRBV12-3/TRBV12-4,ASSLDSGTVTDTQY
TRBV6-2/TRBV6-3,ASSYSPGTEGEKLF
TRBV29-1,SVEDWADRPTDTQY
TRBV30,ACRQSQETQY
TRBV27,ASSLSGGGSYNEQF
TRBV30,AWSKGGADTQY
TRBV24-1,ATSDGPGGYGYT
TRBV19,ASSRSSGTGSEAF
TRBV10-3,ATAGGSYEQY
TRBV6-2/TRBV6-3,ASSYDQRNSYEQY
TRBV6-1,ASSPQQGMGGYT
TRBV28,ASSLQGLGDEKLF